The rows below give T cell receptor beta chains drawn from one sample of a study of blood T cell repertoires in COVID-19. Assay used: immunoSEQ multiplex PCR; TCRdb lists only in-frame clones, some missing. The sample lists nearly 25,000 clones, under 95% seen once, with 25% to 35% in the top ten. The sequenced sample consisted of peripheral blood. These TCRs come from a man between 65 and 85 years old with active COVID-19. Each CDR3 is given with its conserved first and last residue. A D gene is named only where the DNA matches it firmly. Size is stated for part of the rows, as once, few or many counts, or as a class when the clone is expanded.

abundance	v_gene	d_gene	j_gene	CDR3nt	CDR3aa
NA	TRBV5-8	TRBD1	TRBJ1-6	TGTGCCAGCAGCCATCAGGGGGCGAGGTCACCCCTCCACTTT	CASSHQGARSPLHF
NA	TRBV5-8	NA	TRBJ2-5	TGTGCCAGCAGCTTGGGGGCCCAAGAGACCCAGTACTTC	CASSLGAQETQYF
NA	TRBV7-8	NA	TRBJ1-1	TGTGCCAGCAGCAGGGGTGATGGACGGAAGAACACTGAAGCTTTCTTT	CASSRGDGRKNTEAFF
NA	TRBV27	NA	TRBJ2-2	TGTGCCAGCAGCCCTTCCAGGGTTCGCACCGGGGAGCTGTTTTTT	CASSPSRVRTGELFF
NA	TRBV6-2/TRBV6-3	NA	TRBJ2-7	TGTGCCAGCAGTTACCCCCCCAGCTCCTACGAGCAGTACTTC	CASSYPPSSYEQYF
NA	TRBV6-5	NA	TRBJ2-7	TGTGCCAGTCCCGGGCCTCGGGGAGACGAGCAGTACTTC	CASPGPRGDEQYF
NA	TRBV11-2	TRBD2	TRBJ2-1	TGTGCCAGCAGCAAGACTAGCGGGTTCACCTACAATGAGCAGTTCTTC	CASSKTSGFTYNEQFF
NA	TRBV28	TRBD2	TRBJ2-7	TGTGCCAGCAGTTTCTTGAAAGCGGGAGCGGGTTACGAGCAGTACTTC	CASSFLKAGAGYEQYF
NA	TRBV19	NA	TRBJ1-2	TGTGCCAGTAGCCTCGGGGGAGGACCTTACTATGGCTACACCTTC	CASSLGGGPYYGYTF
NA	TRBV2	TRBD1	TRBJ2-5	TGTGCCAGCAGACGGACAGGCTTATACCAAGAGACCCAGTACTTC	CASRRTGLYQETQYF
NA	TRBV21-1	NA	TRBJ2-2	TGTGCCAGCAGCAAAGGGCTTTTAAAACAGGGGACAGCGAACACCGGGGAGCTGTTTTTT	CASSKGLLKQGTANTGELFF
NA	TRBV6-5	TRBD2	TRBJ2-5	TGTGCCAGCAGTCTTTCCGGGACTAGCGGCCGGTACTTC	CASSLSGTSGRYF
NA	TRBV19	NA	TRBJ2-7	TGTGCCAGTAGTCCAGTCATCTGGCGGATAACGAACGAGCAGTACTTC	CASSPVIWRITNEQYF
NA	TRBV14	TRBD1	TRBJ2-3	TGTGCCAGCAGCTCGTGGACAGGAGTAAGCACAGATACGCAGTATTTT	CASSSWTGVSTDTQYF
NA	TRBV14	TRBD2	TRBJ2-1	TGTGCCAGCAGCCCTGGACTAGCGGGGGGGCCCCACAATGAGCAGTTCTTC	CASSPGLAGGPHNEQFF
NA	TRBV2	NA	TRBJ2-3	TGTGCCAGCAGCGTTACCGGGGGAGACACAGATACGCAGTATTTT	CASSVTGGDTDTQYF
NA	TRBV27	TRBD1	TRBJ2-5	TGTGCCAGCAGTTTCTATACTCCGGGACAGGGGGAGACCCAGTACTTC	CASSFYTPGQGETQYF
NA	TRBV28	TRBD2	TRBJ2-5	TGTGCCAGCAGTCTCCTAGCGGGGGGGCCTGGTGAGACCCAGTACTTC	CASSLLAGGPGETQYF
few	TRBV20-1	NA	TRBJ2-1	TGCAGTGCTAGTACAGGGACAATGAGGAATGAGCAGTTCTTC	CSASTGTMRNEQFF
NA	TRBV2	TRBD1	TRBJ1-2	TGTGCCAGCAGTGATCCGGGGGACAGGGGCCCTAACTATGGCTACACCTTC	CASSDPGDRGPNYGYTF
NA	TRBV27	NA	TRBJ2-7	TGTGCCAGCAGTTTAAACCTCGGGCCCCGAGGGAGCTACGAGCAGTACTTC	CASSLNLGPRGSYEQYF
NA	TRBV6-5	NA	TRBJ1-1	TGTGCCAGCAGTTCCTCCCGGACAGCGAACACTGAAGCTTTCTTT	CASSSSRTANTEAFF
NA	TRBV4-3	TRBD1	TRBJ2-3	TGCGCCAGCAGCCAAGAAGGGACAGGGATGACAGATACGCAGTATTTT	CASSQEGTGMTDTQYF
NA	TRBV5-1	TRBD1	TRBJ1-6	TGCGCCAGCAGCTTGGCCGGGACAGGAAATTCACCCCTCCACTTT	CASSLAGTGNSPLHF
NA	TRBV6-2/TRBV6-3	NA	TRBJ1-1	TGTGCCAGCAGTTACGGGCAGAACACTGAAGCTTTCTTT	CASSYGQNTEAFF
NA	TRBV28	TRBD2	TRBJ2-7	TGTGCCAGCAGTACGATAGCGGGAATCGGCGAGCAGTACTTC	CASSTIAGIGEQYF
NA	TRBV15	TRBD1	TRBJ2-5	TGTGCCACCAGCAGAGAACCTACAGGGGGTCGAGAGACCCAGTACTTC	CATSREPTGGRETQYF
NA	TRBV2	TRBD2	TRBJ2-5	TGTGCCAGCAGGACAGTCCTAGCGGGAGGTCAAGAGACCCAGTACTTC	CASRTVLAGGQETQYF
NA	TRBV18	NA	TRBJ2-7	TGTGCCAGCTCACCTGGGGCATCACCCTACGAGCAGTACTTC	CASSPGASPYEQYF
NA	TRBV19	TRBD1	TRBJ1-1	TGTGCCAGTAGTACTCTGACAGGGCTGGACACTGAAGCTTTCTTT	CASSTLTGLDTEAFF
NA	TRBV10-3	NA	TRBJ2-7	TGTGCCATCAGCGAGGCCGCGGGATACGAGCAGTACTTC	CAISEAAGYEQYF
NA	TRBV7-9	NA	TRBJ2-2	TGTGCCAGCAGCTTAGCCAAGCTACAGGGTAACACCGGGGAGCTGTTTTTT	CASSLAKLQGNTGELFF
NA	TRBV10-1	NA	TRBJ1-2	TGCGCCAGCATCCTCTTGCTACGCTGGGGCTACACCTTC	CASILLLRWGYTF
NA	TRBV4-2	TRBD1	TRBJ2-6	TGTGCCAGCAGCCAAGGGAGACAGGGGGCGTCTGGGGCCAACGTCCTGACTTTC	CASSQGRQGASGANVLTF
NA	TRBV5-1	TRBD1	TRBJ1-1	TGCGCCAGCAGTCGTCGACAGGGGGCCACTGAAGCTTTCTTT	CASSRRQGATEAFF
NA	TRBV7-7	TRBD1	TRBJ2-5	TGTGCTAGCAGCTTAGTTAGGACAGGACAAGAGACCCAGTACTTC	CASSLVRTGQETQYF
NA	TRBV19	NA	TRBJ1-5	TGTGCCAGTAGCCTAATCGGACAGAGCAATCAGCCCCAGCATTTT	CASSLIGQSNQPQHF